These 8 T cell receptor beta chains originate from one sample sequenced in a study of blood T cell repertoires in COVID-19. The data were produced by immunoSEQ multiplex PCR, yet TCRdb's version contains in-frame clones alone and is incomplete. The sample shows approximately 50,000 clones, about four fifths of them seen only once. The source material was peripheral blood. The source of these receptors is a man at least 80 years old with COVID-19, enrolled during active disease.

The rearrangement links TRBV30 to TRBJ2-5; 12 bases line up with TRBD2. The length of the CDR3 is 14 residues. The V gene end was trimmed by 4 bases and the J gene end by 3 bases; junction bases not matched to a gene: 3. Germline V gives CDR1 GTSNPN, CDR2 SVGIG (reference sequence). Here the CDR3 DNA reads TGTGCCTGGATGCTAGCGGGGGGGAAAGAGACCCAGTACTTC. Translated, it gives CAWMLAGGKETQYF.

This chain links TRBV6-5 with TRBJ1-4; tentatively, D is TRBD1 (6 bases). Trimming removed 8 bases from V and 5 bases from J, with 12 bases in between. Per germline, CDR1 MNHEY and CDR2 SVGAGI. The CDR3 is 13 amino acids. CDR3 in amino acids: CASWRQGNEKLFF. In DNA, the CDR3 is TGTGCCAGCTGGAGGCAGGGGAATGAAAAACTGTTTTTT.

This sequence joins TRBV30 and TRBJ1-1, with TRBD1 identical over 9 bases. Germline V gene sequence: CDR1 GTSNPN, CDR2 SVGIG (reference sequence). CDR3 size: 13 residues. V was clipped by 7 bases and J by 4 bases; unmatched bases: 7. Here the CDR3 DNA reads TGTGCCTTACAGGGGGCGCTTGGCACTGAAGCTTTCTTT. Amino acids: CALQGALGTEAFF.

The chain joins TRBV3-1 (or the pseudogene TRBV3-2) to TRBJ1-6, with 9 bases lining up with TRBD1. Germline V CDR1 and CDR2: LGHDT, YNNKEL (reference sequence). CDR3 length: 18 amino acids. Losses at the gene ends were 4 bases for V and 7 bases for J; bases not matched to a gene: 14. Here the CDR3 reads CASSRGSRTGVSNSPLHF. The CDR3 nucleotides read TGTGCCAGCAGCCGGGGCTCGCGGACAGGGGTATCGAATTCACCCCTCCACTTT.

CDR3 protein: CASSPDRGGYGYTF. The CDR3 DNA reads TGTGCCAGCAGCCCTGACAGGGGCGGCTATGGCTACACCTTC. The rearrangement links TRBV7-2 to TRBJ1-2; 8 bases agree with TRBD1. J gave up 4 bases and V 5 bases, and 6 bases lay outside the gene matches. Germline CDR1 SGHTA, CDR2 FQGNSA. CDR3 length: 14 residues.

The chain links TRBV14 to TRBJ1-2; D is possibly TRBD1 (6 bases). This CDR3 comprises 13 residues. Deletions cut 1 base from V and 4 bases from J, with 7 bases between. Germline V CDR1 and CDR2: SGHDN, FVKESK. Here the CDR3 DNA reads TGTGCCAGCAGCCAAGGGGGGCCCTATGGCTACACCTTC. This sequence encodes CASSQGGPYGYTF. Full variable domain (outside the CDR3, taken from reference TRBV14 and TRBJ1-2): EAGVTQFPSHSVIEKGQTVTLRCDPISGHDNLYWYRRVMGKEIKFLLHFVKESKQDESGMPNNRFLAERTGGTYSTLKVQPAELEDSGVYFCASSQGGPYGYTFGSGTRLTVV.

The chain combines TRBV5-1 with TRBJ2-5, with 13 bases lining up with TRBD2. The V gene's germline CDR1 is SGHRS and CDR2 YFSETQ. V lost 4 bases and J lost 1; bases outside the gene matches: 1. The CDR3 spans 15 residues. Here the CDR3 reads CASSGTSGVQETQYF. For the CDR3, the DNA is TGCGCCAGCAGCGGGACTAGCGGGGTCCAAGAGACCCAGTACTTC.

The genes are TRBV5-1 and TRBJ2-1, with 8 positions matching TRBD1. The CDR3 has 16 amino acids. The trim removed 1 base at V and 0 bases at J, leaving 3 bases unmatched. Germline CDR1 reads SGHRS; CDR2 reads YFSETQ. CDR3: CASSLRTGNSYNEQFF. The CDR3 DNA is TGCGCCAGCAGCTTGCGGACAGGGAACTCCTACAATGAGCAGTTCTTC.